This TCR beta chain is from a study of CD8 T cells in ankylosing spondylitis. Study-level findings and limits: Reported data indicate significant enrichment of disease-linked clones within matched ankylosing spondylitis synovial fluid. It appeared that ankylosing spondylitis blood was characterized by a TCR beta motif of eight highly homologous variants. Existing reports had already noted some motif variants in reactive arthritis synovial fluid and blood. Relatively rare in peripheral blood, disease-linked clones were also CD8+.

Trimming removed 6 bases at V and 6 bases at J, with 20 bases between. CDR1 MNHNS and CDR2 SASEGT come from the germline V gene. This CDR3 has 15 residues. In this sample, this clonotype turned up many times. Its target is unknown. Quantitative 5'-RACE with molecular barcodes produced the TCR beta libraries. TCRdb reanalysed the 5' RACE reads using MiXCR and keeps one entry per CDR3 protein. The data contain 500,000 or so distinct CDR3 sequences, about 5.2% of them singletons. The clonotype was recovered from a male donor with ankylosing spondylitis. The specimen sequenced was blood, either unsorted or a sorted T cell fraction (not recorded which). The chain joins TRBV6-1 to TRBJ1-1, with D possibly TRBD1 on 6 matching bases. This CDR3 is CASSLSRGLIPEAFF. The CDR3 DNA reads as TGTGCCAGCAGCCTATCCAGGGGTCTCATTCCTGAAGCTTTCTTT.